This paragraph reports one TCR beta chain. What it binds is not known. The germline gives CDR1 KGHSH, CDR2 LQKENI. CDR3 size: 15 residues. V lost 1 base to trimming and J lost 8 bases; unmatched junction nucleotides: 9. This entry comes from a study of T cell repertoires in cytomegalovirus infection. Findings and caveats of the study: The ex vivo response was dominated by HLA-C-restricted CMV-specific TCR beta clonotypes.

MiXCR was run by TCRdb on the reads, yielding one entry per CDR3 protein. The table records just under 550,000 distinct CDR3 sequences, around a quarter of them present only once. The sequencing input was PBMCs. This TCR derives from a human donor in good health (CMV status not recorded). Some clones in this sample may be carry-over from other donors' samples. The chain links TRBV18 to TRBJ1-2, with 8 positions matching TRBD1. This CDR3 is CASSPLPTGDGGYTF. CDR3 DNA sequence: TGTGCCAGCTCACCACTTCCGACAGGGGATGGCGGCTACACCTTC.